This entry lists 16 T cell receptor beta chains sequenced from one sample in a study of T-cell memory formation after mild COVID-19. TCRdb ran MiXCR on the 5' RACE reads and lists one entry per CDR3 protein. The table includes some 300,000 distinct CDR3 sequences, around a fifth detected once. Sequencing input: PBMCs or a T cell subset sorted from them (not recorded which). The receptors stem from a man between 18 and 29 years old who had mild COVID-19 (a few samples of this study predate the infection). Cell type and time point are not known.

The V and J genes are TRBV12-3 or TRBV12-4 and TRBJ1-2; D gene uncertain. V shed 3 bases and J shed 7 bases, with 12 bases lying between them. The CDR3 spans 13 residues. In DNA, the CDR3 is TGTGCCAGCAGTTTCATGGTAACGACTGGCTACACCTTC. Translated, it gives CASSFMVTTGYTF.

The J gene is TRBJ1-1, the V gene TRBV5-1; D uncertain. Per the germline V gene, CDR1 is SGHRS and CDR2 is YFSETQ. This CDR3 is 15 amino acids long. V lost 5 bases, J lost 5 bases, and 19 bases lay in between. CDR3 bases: TGCGCCAGCAGTCCAAGTTTCTTTAGTCGGACTGAAGCTTTCTTT. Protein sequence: CASSPSFFSRTEAFF.

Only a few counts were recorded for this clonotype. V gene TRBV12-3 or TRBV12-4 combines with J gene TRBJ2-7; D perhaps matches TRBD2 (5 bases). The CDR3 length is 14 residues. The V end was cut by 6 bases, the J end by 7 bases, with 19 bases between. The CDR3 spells CASSWTLKSGEQYV. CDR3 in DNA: TGTGCCAGCAGCTGGACTCTGAAATCGGGGGAGCAGTACGTC.

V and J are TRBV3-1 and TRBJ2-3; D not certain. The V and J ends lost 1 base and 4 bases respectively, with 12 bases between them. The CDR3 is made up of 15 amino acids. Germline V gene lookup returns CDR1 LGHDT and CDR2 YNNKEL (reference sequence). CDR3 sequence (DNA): TGTGCCAGCAGCCAAGCGGGTCGCGTCCCAGATACGCAGTATTTT. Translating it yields CASSQAGRVPDTQYF.

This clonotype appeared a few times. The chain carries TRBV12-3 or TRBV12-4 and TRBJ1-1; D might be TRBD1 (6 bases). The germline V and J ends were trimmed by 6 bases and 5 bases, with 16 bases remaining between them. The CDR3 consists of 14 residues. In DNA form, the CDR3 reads TGTGCCAGCAGCTGGGGGCTCCGTGGGACTGAAGCTTTCTTT. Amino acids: CASSWGLRGTEAFF.

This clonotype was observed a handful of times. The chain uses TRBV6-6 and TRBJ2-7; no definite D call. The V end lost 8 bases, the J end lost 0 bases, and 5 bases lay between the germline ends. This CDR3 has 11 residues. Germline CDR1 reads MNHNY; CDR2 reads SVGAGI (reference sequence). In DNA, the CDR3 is TGTGCCAGCGGAGTCTCCTACGAGCAGTACTTC. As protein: CASGVSYEQYF.

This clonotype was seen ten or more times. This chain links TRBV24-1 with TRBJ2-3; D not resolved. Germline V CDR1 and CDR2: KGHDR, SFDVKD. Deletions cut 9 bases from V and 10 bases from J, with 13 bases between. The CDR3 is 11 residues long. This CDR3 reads CATGDPRSQYF. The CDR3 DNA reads TGTGCCACCGGGGATCCTAGGTCGCAGTATTTT.

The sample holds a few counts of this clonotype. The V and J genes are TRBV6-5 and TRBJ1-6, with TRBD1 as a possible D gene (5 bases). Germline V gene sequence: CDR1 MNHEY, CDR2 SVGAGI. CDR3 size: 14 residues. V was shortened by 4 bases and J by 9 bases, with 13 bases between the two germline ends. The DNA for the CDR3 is TGTGCCAGCAGTTTCACGTTTGGGGGTTCACCCCTCCACTTT. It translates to CASSFTFGGSPLHF.

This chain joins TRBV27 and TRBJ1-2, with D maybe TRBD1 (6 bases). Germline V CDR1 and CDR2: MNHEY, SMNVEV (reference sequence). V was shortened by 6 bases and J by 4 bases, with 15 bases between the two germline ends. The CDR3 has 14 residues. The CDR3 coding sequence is TGTGCCAGCAGATCCGGACAGCCTCGCTATGGCTACACCTTC. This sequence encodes CASRSGQPRYGYTF.

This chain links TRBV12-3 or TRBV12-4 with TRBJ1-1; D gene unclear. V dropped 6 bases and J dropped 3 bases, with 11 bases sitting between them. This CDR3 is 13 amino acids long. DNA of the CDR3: TGTGCCAGCAGACCTAACGGGGACACTGAAGCTTTCTTT. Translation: CASRPNGDTEAFF.

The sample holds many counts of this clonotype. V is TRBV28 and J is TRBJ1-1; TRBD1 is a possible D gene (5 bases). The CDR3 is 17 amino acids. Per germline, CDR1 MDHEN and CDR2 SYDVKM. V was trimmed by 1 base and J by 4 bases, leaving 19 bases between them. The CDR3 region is CASSLSGLVGRGTEAFF. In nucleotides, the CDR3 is TGTGCCAGCAGTTTATCGGGGTTGGTGGGAAGGGGCACTGAAGCTTTCTTT.

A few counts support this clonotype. This chain's CDR3 is CASSDHLADEQYF. The CDR3 DNA is TGCGCCAGCAGCGACCACCTCGCGGACGAGCAGTACTTC. The chain links TRBV5-1 to TRBJ2-7; D gene ambiguous. This CDR3 is 13 amino acids long. Germline CDR1 is SGHRS and CDR2 is YFSETQ. Between the trimmed V and J ends, which lost 4 bases and 5 bases, there was a span of 13 bases.

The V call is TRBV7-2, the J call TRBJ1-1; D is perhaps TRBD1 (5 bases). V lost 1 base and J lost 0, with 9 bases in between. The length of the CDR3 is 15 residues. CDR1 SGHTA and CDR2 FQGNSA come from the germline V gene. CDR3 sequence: CASSLVGHMNTEAFF. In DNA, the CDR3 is TGTGCCAGCAGCTTAGTAGGACACATGAACACTGAAGCTTTCTTT. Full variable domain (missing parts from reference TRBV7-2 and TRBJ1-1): GAGVSQSPSNKVTEKGKDVELRCDPISGHTALYWYRQSLGQGLEFLIYFQGNSAPDKSGLPSDRFSAERTGGSVSTLTIQRTQQEDSAVYLCASSLVGHMNTEAFFGQGTRLTVV.

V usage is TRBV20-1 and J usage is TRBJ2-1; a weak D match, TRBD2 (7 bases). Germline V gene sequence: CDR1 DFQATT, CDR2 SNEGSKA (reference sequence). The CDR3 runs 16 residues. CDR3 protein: CSSVGGGRMSISEQFF. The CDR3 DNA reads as TGCAGCTCAGTAGGGGGGGGACGCATGTCCATTAGTGAGCAGTTCTTC.

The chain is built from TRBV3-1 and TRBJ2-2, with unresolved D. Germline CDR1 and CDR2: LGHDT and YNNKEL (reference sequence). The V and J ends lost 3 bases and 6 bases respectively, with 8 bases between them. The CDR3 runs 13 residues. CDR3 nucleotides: TGTGCCAGCAGCCACCCCTGGGCCGGGGAGCTGTTTTTT. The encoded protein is CASSHPWAGELFF.

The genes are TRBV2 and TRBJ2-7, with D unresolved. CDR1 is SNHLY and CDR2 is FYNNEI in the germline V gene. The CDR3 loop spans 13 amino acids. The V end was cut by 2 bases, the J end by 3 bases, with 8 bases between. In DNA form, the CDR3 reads TGTGCCAGCAGTGAATCCGGATTCTACGAGCAGTACGTC. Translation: CASSESGFYEQYV.